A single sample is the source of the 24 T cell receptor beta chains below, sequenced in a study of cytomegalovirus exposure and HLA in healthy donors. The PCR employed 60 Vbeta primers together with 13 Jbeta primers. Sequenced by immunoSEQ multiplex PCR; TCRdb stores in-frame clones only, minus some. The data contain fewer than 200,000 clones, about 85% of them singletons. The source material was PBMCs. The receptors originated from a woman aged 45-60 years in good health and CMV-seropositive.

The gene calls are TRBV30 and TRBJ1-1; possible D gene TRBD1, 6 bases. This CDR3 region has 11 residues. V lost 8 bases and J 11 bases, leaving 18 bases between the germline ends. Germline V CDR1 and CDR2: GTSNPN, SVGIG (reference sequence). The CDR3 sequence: CAGGQGGWAFF. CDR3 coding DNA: TGTGCCGGGGGCCAGGGCGGGTGGGCTTTCTTT.

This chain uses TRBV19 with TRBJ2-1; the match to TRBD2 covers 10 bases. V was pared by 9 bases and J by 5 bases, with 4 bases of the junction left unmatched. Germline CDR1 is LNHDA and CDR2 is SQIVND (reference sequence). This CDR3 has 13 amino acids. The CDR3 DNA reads TGTGCCAGCAGCGGGGGGGCCCACAATGAGCAGTTCTTC. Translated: CASSGGAHNEQFF.

CDR3 coding DNA: TGTGCCAGCAGCTTAACTAGCGGGAGTATTTCCTACAATGAGCAGTTCTTC. Amino acid sequence: CASSLTSGSISYNEQFF. This rearrangement joins TRBV7-6 to TRBJ2-1; 11 bases agree with TRBD2. Germline loops: CDR1 SGHVS, CDR2 FNYEAQ. The junction had 4 bases not matched to a gene; V was cut back by 2 bases and J by 1 base. The CDR3 length is 17 residues.

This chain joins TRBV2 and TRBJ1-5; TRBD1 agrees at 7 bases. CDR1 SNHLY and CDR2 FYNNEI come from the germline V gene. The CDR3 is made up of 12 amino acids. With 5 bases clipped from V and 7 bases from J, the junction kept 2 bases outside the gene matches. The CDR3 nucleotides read TGTGCCAGCAGTCAGGGGGACCAGCCCCAGCATTTT. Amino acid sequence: CASSQGDQPQHF.

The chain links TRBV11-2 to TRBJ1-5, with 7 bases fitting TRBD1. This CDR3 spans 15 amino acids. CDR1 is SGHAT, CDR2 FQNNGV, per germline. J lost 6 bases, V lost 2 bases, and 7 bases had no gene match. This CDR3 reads CASSLIGGSSQPQHF. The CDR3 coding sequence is TGTGCCAGCAGCTTAATAGGGGGCAGCTCTCAGCCCCAGCATTTT.

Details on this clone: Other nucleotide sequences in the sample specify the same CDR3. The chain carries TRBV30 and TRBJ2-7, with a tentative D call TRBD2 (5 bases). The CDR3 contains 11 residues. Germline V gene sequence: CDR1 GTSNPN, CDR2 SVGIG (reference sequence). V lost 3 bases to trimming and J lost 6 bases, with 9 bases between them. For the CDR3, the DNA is TGTGCCTGGAGCGCGGGCGGCGAGCAGTACTTC. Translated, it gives CAWSAGGEQYF.

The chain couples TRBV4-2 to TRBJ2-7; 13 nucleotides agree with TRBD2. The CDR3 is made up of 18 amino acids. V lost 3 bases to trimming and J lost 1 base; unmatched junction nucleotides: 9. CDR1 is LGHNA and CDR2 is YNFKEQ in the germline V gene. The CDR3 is CASSQALAGGSRSYEQYF. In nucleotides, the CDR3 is TGTGCCAGCAGCCAGGCACTAGCGGGAGGGAGTAGGTCCTACGAGCAGTACTTC.

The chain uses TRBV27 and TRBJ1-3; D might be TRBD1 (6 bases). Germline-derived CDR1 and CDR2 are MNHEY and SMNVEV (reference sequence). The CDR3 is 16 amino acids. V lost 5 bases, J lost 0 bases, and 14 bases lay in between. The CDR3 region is CASSLSQGFSGNTIYF. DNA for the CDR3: TGTGCCAGCAGTCTTTCCCAGGGGTTCTCTGGAAACACCATATATTTT.

CDR3 region: CAGRDRTTDTQYF. CDR3 in DNA: TGTGCCGGCCGGGACAGGACCACAGATACGCAGTATTTT. The gene calls are TRBV19 and TRBJ2-3; 8 bases agree with TRBD1. This CDR3 has 13 amino acids. CDR1 is LNHDA and CDR2 is SQIVND in the germline V gene (reference sequence). Trimming at V came to 11 bases and at J to 2 bases, leaving 6 bases not matched to a gene. Complete variable domain (other parts from reference TRBV19 and TRBJ2-3): DGGITQSPKYLFRKEGQNVTLSCEQNLNHDAMYWYRQDPGQGLRLIYYSQIVNDFQKGDIAEGYSVSREKKESFPLTVTSAQKNPTAFYLCAGRDRTTDTQYFGPGTRLTVL.

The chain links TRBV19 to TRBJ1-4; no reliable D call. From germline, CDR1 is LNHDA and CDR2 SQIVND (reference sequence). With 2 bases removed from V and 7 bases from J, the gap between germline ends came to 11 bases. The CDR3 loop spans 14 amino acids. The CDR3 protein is CASSIQALGEKLFF. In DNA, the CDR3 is TGTGCCAGTAGTATACAGGCTTTGGGTGAAAAACTGTTTTTT.

The CDR3 DNA sequence: TGTGCCTGGAGTGTAACAGGGGTCACATCTAACTATGGCTACACCTTC. Translated, it gives CAWSVTGVTSNYGYTF. The V call is TRBV30, the J call TRBJ1-2, with 7 nucleotides matching TRBD1. Germline CDR1 GTSNPN, CDR2 SVGIG (reference sequence). The CDR3 sequence is 16 residues long. Germline trimming cut 0 bases from V and 0 bases from J; bases unmatched to any gene: 7.

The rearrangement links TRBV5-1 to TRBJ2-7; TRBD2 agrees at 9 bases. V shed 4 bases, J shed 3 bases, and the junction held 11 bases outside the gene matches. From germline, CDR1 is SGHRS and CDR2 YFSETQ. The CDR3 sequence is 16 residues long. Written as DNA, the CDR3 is TGCGCCAGCAGCCCCGCGGGGCTAGCGGGAAACTACGAGCAGTACTTC. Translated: CASSPAGLAGNYEQYF.

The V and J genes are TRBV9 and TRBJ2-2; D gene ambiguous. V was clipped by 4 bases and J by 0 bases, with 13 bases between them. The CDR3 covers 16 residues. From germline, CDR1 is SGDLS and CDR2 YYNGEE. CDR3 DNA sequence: TGTGCCAGCAGCCCGAGTGCGGTTCCGAACACCGGGGAGCTGTTTTTT. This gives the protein CASSPSAVPNTGELFF.

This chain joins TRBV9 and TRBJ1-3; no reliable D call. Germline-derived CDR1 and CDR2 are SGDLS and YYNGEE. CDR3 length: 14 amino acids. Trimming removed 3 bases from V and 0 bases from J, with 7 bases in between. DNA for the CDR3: TGTGCCAGCAGCGACAGAGCCTCTGGAAACACCATATATTTT. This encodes CASSDRASGNTIYF. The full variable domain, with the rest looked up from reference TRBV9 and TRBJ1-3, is DSGVTQTPKHLITATGQRVTLRCSPRSGDLSVYWYQQSLDQGLQFLIQYYNGEERAKGNILERFSAQQFPDLHSELNLSSLELGDSALYFCASSDRASGNTIYFGEGSWLTVV.

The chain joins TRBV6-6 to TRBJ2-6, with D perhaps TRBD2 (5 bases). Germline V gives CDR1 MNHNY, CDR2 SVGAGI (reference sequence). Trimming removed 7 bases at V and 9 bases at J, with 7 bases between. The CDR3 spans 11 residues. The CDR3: CASNAGNVLTF. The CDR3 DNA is TGTGCCAGCAATGCGGGCAACGTCCTGACTTTC.

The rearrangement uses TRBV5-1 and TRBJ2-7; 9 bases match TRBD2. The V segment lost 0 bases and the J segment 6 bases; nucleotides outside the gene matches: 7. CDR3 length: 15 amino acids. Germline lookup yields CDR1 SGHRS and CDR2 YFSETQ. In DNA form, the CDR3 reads TGCGCCAGCAGCTTGGCTCGCGGGAGGGTTGTCGAGCAGTACTTC. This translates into CASSLARGRVVEQYF.

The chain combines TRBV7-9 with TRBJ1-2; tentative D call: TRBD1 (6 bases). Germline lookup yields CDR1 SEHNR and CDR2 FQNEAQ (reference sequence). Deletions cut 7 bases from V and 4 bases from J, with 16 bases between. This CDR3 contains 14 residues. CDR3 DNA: TGTGCCAGCACCACCACAGGGACTAGCTATGGCTACACCTTC. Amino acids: CASTTTGTSYGYTF.

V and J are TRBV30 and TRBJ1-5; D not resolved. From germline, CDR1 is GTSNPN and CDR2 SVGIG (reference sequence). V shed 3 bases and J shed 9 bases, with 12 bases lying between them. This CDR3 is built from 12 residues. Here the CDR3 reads CAWRANIGPQHF. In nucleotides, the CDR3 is TGTGCCTGGAGAGCGAATATCGGGCCCCAGCATTTT.

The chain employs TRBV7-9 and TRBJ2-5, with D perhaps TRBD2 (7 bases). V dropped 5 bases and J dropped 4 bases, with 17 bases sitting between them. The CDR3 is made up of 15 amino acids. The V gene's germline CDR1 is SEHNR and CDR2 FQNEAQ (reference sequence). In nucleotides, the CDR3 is TGTGCCAGCAGCCAATGGGTGGGAGGGGGAGAGACCCAGTACTTC. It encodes CASSQWVGGGETQYF.

The CDR3 here is CASSRTGGDGYTF. The CDR3 region has the DNA TGTGCCAGCAGCAGGACAGGGGGGGATGGCTACACCTTC. The chain joins TRBV6-1 to TRBJ1-2; TRBD1 aligns across 10 bases. Germline CDR1 MNHNS, CDR2 SASEGT. CDR3 size: 13 residues. Trimming took 6 bases from V and 6 from J; bases not matched to a gene: 4.

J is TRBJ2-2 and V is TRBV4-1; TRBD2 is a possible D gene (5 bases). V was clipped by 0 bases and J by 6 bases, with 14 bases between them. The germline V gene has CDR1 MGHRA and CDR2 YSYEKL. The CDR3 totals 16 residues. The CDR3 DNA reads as TGCGCCAGCAGCCAAGATTCAGGACTCTATGCCGGGGAGCTGTTTTTT. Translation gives CASSQDSGLYAGELFF.

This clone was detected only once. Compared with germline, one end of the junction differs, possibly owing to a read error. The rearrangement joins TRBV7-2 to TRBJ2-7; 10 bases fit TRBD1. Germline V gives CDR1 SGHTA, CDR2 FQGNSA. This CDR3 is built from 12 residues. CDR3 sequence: CASSPDRGRPHF. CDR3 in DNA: TGTGCCAGCAGCCCAGACAGGGGGCGTCCCCACTTC. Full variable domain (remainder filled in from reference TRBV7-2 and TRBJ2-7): GAGVSQSPSNKVTEKGKDVELRCDPISGHTALYWYRQSLGQGLEFLIYFQGNSAPDKSGLPSDRFSAERTGGSVSTLTIQRTQQEDSAVYLCASSPDRGRPHFGPGTRLTVT.

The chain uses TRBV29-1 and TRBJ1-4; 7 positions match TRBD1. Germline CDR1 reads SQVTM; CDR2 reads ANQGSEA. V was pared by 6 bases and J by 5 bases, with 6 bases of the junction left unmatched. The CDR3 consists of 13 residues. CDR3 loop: CSVTGTANEKLFF. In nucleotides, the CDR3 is TGCAGCGTCACCGGGACAGCGAATGAAAAACTGTTTTTT.

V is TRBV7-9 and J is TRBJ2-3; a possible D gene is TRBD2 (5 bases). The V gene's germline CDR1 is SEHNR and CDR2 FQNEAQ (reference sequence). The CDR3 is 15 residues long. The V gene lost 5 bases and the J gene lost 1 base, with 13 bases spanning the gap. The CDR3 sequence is CASSPGLSGTDTQYF. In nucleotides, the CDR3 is TGTGCCAGCAGCCCTGGACTGTCGGGCACAGATACGCAGTATTTT.